This TCR beta chain comes out of a study of T cell changes during pregnancy in multiple sclerosis. TCRdb's table, derived via immunoSEQ multiplex PCR, lists solely in-frame clones and lacks some. Of about 56,000 clones in the sample, more than 85% were seen once. From germline, CDR1 is SNHLY and CDR2 FYNNEI. Trimming pared 2 bases from V and 2 bases from J, leaving 8 bases between. This CDR3 spans 14 amino acids. This sample comprised CD4+ T cells from peripheral blood mononuclear cells, obtained in the third trimester of pregnancy. The origin of this receptor is a female donor with multiple sclerosis, enrolled in a pregnancy study. The chain employs TRBV2 and TRBJ2-3; D ambiguous. The CDR3 loop is CASSEQENTDTQYF. CDR3 bases: TGTGCCAGCAGTGAACAAGAGAACACAGATACGCAGTATTTT.